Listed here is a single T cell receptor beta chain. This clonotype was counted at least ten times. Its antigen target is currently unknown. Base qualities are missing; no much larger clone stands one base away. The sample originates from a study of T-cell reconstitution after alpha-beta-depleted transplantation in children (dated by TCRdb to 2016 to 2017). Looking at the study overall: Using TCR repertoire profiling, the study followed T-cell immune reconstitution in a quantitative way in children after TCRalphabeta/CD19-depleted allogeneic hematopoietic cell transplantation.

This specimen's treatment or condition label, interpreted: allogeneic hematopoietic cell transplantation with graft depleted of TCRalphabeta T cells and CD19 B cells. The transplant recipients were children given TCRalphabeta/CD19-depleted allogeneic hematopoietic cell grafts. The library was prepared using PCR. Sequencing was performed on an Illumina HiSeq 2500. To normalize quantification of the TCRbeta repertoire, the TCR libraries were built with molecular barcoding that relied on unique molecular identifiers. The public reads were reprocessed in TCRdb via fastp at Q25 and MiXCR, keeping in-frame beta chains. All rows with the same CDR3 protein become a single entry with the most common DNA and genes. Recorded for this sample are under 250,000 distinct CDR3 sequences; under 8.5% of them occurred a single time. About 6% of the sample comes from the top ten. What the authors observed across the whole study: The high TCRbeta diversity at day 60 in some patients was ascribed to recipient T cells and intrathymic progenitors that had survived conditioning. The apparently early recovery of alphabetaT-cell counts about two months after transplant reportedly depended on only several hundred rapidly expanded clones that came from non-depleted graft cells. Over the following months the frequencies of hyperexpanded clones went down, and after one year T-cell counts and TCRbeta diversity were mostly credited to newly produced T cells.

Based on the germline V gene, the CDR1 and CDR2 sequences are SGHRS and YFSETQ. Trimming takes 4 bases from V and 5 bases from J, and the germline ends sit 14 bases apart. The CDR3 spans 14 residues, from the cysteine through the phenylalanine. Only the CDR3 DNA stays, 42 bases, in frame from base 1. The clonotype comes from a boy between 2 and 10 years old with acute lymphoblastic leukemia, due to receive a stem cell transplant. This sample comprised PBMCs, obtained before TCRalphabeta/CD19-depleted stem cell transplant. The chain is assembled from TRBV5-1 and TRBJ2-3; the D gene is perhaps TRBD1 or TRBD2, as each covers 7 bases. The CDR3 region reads CASSTQGGQDTQYF. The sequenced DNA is TGCGCCAGCAGCACCCAGGGGGGGCAAGATACGCAGTATTTT. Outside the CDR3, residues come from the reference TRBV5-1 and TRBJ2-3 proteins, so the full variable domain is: KAGVTQTPRYLIKTRGQQVTLSCSPISGHRSVSWYQQTPGQGLQFLFEYFSETQRNKGNFPGRFSGRQFSNSRSEMNVSTLELGDSALYLCASSTQGGQDTQYFGPGTRLTVL.